The entry below gives a single T cell receptor beta chain sequence along with its context. Its antigen is currently unknown. This specimen belongs to a study of siplizumab effects on memory and regulatory T cells. General observations from the study: Assignment of a naive or memory phenotype failed for roughly 75-97% of the proliferating CD4+ or CD8+ clones.

Sequencing was performed with immunoSEQ multiplex PCR; in TCRdb, only in-frame clones are kept and a portion is missing. Counted here are around 83,000 clones, more than 80% occurring once; the ten biggest clones make up 15%. This clonotype was obtained from a human donor in good health. The specimen sequenced was CD4+ T cells sorted from blood.

The CDR3 DNA follows: TGTGCCAGCAGTTCGACGGACCTCTATGGCTACACCTTC. This gives the protein CASSSTDLYGYTF. This rearrangement joins TRBV28 to TRBJ1-2; D unclear. The germline V gene encodes CDR1 MDHEN and CDR2 SYDVKM. Between the trimmed V and J ends, which lost 4 bases and 4 bases, there was a span of 10 bases. CDR3 length: 13 residues.